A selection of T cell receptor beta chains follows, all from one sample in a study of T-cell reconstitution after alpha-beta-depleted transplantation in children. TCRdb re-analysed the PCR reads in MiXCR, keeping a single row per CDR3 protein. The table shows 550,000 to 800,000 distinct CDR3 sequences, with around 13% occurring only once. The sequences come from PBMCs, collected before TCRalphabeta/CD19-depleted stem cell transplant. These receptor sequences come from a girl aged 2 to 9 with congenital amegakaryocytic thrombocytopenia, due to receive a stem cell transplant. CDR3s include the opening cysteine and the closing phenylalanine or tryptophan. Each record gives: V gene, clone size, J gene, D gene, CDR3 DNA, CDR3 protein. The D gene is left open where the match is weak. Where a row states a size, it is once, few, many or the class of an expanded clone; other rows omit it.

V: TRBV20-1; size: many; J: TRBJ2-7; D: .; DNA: TGCAGTGCTAGAGGCGTTAGCGTCTACGAGCAGTACTTC; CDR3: CSARGVSVYEQYF
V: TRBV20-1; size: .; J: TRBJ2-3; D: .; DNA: TGCAGTGCTAGATCCCCGGGAACAAGCACAGATACGCAGTATTTT; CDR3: CSARSPGTSTDTQYF
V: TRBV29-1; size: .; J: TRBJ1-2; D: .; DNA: TGCAGCGTTGATTTGGGAGGACCCTATGGCTACACCTTC; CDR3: CSVDLGGPYGYTF
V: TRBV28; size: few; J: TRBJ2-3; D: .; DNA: TGTGCCAGCAGTTTAGGAACGCCGACAGATACGCAGTATTTT; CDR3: CASSLGTPTDTQYF
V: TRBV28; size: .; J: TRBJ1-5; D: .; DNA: TGTGCCAGTGGGTCGTCTGGCGGGGGAGGCAATCAGCCCCAGCATTTT; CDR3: CASGSSGGGGNQPQHF
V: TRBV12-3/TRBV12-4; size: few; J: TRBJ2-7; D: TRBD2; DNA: TGTGCCAGCAGTTCGACTAGCGGGGTAAACTACGAGCAGTACTTC; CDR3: CASSSTSGVNYEQYF
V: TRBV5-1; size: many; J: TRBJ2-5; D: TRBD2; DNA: TGCGCCAGCAGGAGGGCGGGAGGCGTCAAAGAGACCCAGTACTTC; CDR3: CASRRAGGVKETQYF
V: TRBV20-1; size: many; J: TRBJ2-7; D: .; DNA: TGCAGTGCTAGACCCCCGACGGGACTCTACGAGCAGTACTTC; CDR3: CSARPPTGLYEQYF
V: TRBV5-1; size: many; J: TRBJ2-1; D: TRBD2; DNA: TGCGCCAGCAGCTCCGGACTAGCGGGAGGGCCTAGATCCTACAATGAGCAGTTCTTC; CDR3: CASSSGLAGGPRSYNEQFF
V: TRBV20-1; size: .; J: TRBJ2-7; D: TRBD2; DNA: TGCAGTGCGCTAACTAGCGGGAACACCTACGAGCAGTACTTC; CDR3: CSALTSGNTYEQYF
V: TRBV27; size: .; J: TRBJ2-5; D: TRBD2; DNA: TGTGCCAGCAGTTCTAGCGCTAGCGGGGTCGGAGAGACCCAGTACTTC; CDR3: CASSSSASGVGETQYF
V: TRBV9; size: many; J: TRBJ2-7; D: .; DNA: TGTGCCAGCCAACCGGGAGCGAGCTCCTACGAGCAGTACTTC; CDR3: CASQPGASSYEQYF
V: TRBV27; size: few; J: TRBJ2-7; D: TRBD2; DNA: TGTGCCAGCAGTTTTTCCGGGACTAGCGGGGCCTACGAGCAGTACTTC; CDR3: CASSFSGTSGAYEQYF